This T cell receptor beta chain was obtained from a study of T cells in Graves' hyperthyroidism and ophthalmopathy (dated by TCRdb to between 2017 and 2020). At the level of the whole study: Peripheral blood was sampled at the time of initial diagnosis, prior to any treatment. To identify distinguishing TCR V-J signatures, a discovery cohort of 95 to 100 patients was used, comprising approximately 40 with Graves' ophthalmopathy and under 60 with stable Graves' hyperthyroidism. Prospective prediction of ophthalmopathy was tested in an independent validation cohort consisting of 18 to 20 hyperthyroidism patients and some 17 patients who later progressed to ophthalmopathy. The 90 to 100 discovery patients were randomly split 7:3 into training and test sets. The study also compared thyroid tissue and blood T-cell repertoires from a handful of Graves' hyperthyroidism patients. Once sampling was done, hyperthyroidism patients were given methimazole at a starting dose of 30 mg daily, whereas ophthalmopathy patients were given high-dose intravenous methylprednisolone. According to the paper, TCR Vbeta CDR3 sequencing was carried out on 120 to 150 peripheral blood samples, which came from under 50 ophthalmopathy, around 74 hyperthyroidism and roughly 17 progressor patients. Points the paper makes about the study in general: Ophthalmopathy was separated from stable hyperthyroidism by a 13 V-J signature model, with around 88% sensitivity and just over 81% specificity obtained in cross-validation and 80%/75% obtained in testing. In validation, the model predicted progression to ophthalmopathy a median of about 6 months before onset, with 70% to 71% sensitivity and almost 75% specificity. Blood samples also contained most of the expanded thyroid clonotypes (frequency above 0.001), which suggests that blood repertoires may reflect thyroid immune responses. No statistical method was used to set the sample size in advance, and investigators knew the group allocation.

In the ophthalmopathy patients, disease was moderately to severely active, with a Clinical Activity Score of 3 or more, a NOSPECS grade of 4 or more, and a duration of less than 3 months. The study excluded patients with uncontrolled infections, other autoimmune diseases, pregnancy or lactation. Diagnoses were based on clinical symptoms, serum thyroxine and TRAb, thyroid ultrasound and orbital computed tomography. PBMCs were separated from about 10 ml of fresh peripheral blood using Ficoll-Paque density gradient centrifugation. Total RNA was extracted using Trizol reagent, and RNA quality was assessed on an Agilent 2100 Bioanalyzer. This clonotype has a handful of counts. What antigen it recognizes has not been identified. No per-base quality is available; no much larger clone lies one base away. V lost 3 bases and J lost 5 bases; the stretch between them is 16 bases long. CDR1 and CDR2 are drawn from the germline V gene: SGHAT, FQNNGV. The CDR3 runs 15 amino acids, cysteine and phenylalanine included. This entry keeps only the CDR3 DNA: 45 bases, framed from base 1.

The TCR beta CDR3 regions were amplified from RNA transcripts. For the first round of RT-PCR on the TCR CDR3, the HTBI primer set was used together with the Qiagen OneStep RT-PCR kit. A second multiplex PCR round built the libraries, followed by size selection and purification. Sequencing of the libraries was done on an Illumina HiSeq2000 using paired-end 100 bp reads. The original pipeline was this. SOAPnuke was used to process the raw data, throwing out any read that contained adapters or uncalled bases, had a mean Phred below 15, or lacked an exact constant-primer or identifier match. COPE v1.2.5 was used to merge the high-quality paired reads, and each unique nucleotide sequence was defined as a clonotype. MiTCR v1.1 was used to align clonotypes to the IMGT TRBV, TRBD and TRBJ reference segments. The analysis included only V-J combinations with a frequency above 0.0001, which together covered over 98% of the repertoires. A TCS score was defined as the ratio of F50 (clonal expansion) to E x V (chaos), with BLOSUM62-based TCRdist applied between CDR3 peptides within each V-J. Welch's t-statistics and random forest reduced fewer than 550 V-J features to about 12, which were used in a naive Bayes classifier (R e1071). The raw public reads went through TCRdb reprocessing: fastp at Q25, MiXCR clone calling, in-frame beta chains kept. Every entry covers one CDR3 protein and lists the most common genes and DNA from its rows. The authors' filters were not applied to this entry. The table for this sample lists 350,000 or so distinct CDR3 sequences; roughly 18% of them were counted only once. The ten largest clones add up to about 14% of the sample.

The TCR sequence derives from a woman in her thirties or forties with Graves' ophthalmopathy. The specimen was blood. The sequence joins TRBV11-2 to TRBJ2-5; the D gene is perhaps TRBD1 or TRBD2, each of them matching over 5 bases. The CDR3 protein is CASSFRVGREETQYF. The sequence in DNA is TGTGCCAGCAGCTTCCGGGTGGGCAGGGAGGAGACCCAGTACTTC. With the rest looked up from the reference TRBV11-2 and TRBJ2-5 genes rather than sequenced, the full variable domain is EAGVAQSPRYKIIEKRQSVAFWCNPISGHATLYWYQQILGQGPKLLIQFQNNGVVDDSQLPKDRFSAERLKGVDSTLKIQPAKLEDSAVYLCASSFRVGREETQYFGPGTRLLVL.